One sample yielded the 26 T cell receptor beta chains listed below, sequenced in a study of regulatory T cells in long-lasting Graves disease. iRepertoire HTBI primers and Arm-PCR of CDR3 regions built TCR beta libraries. MiXCR, run by TCRdb on the multiplex PCR reads, gives a single entry per CDR3 protein. The sample carries under 450,000 distinct CDR3 sequences, 12% recorded once. The time point here: newly diagnosed GD, antithyroid drugs for less than 3 months. PBMCs provided the RNA from which the TCR library was made. This same sample was also part of a study on T cells in Graves' hyperthyroidism and ophthalmopathy.

The sequenced sample was peripheral blood mononuclear cells (PBMCs), obtained at new diagnosis, from a patient treated with antithyroid drugs. Receptors originate from a woman younger than 35 with Graves disease.

This clonotype was found a few times. The V and J genes are TRBV7-9 and TRBJ2-2; 7 bases align to TRBD1. V dropped 4 bases and J dropped 0; count of bases not matched to a gene: 11. Germline-derived CDR1 and CDR2 are SEHNR and FQNEAQ (reference sequence). The CDR3 spans 18 residues. CDR3 sequence (DNA): TGTGCCAGCAGCTCCGGGACAGTTGAAATCGCGAACACCGGGGAGCTGTTTTTT. This sequence encodes CASSSGTVEIANTGELFF.

This clonotype has just one count. V gene TRBV29-1 combines with J gene TRBJ2-1; 7 nucleotides line up with TRBD1. J gave up 7 bases and V 6 bases, and 6 bases lay outside the gene matches. This CDR3 is built from 12 residues. Per germline, CDR1 SQVTM and CDR2 ANQGSEA. The CDR3 coding sequence is TGCAGCGTCCGCAGGGGGAAGAATGAGCAGTTCTTC. This gives the protein CSVRRGKNEQFF.

This clonotype has at least ten counts. The chain couples TRBV7-8 to TRBJ2-2; D is perhaps TRBD2 (5 bases). Trimming shortened V by 3 bases and J by 4 bases, and 9 bases separated the two germline ends. CDR1 is SGHVS and CDR2 is FQNEAQ in the germline V gene. The CDR3 spans 14 residues. Written as DNA, the CDR3 is TGTGCCAGCAGCTTCGAACGGGGCACCGGGGAGCTGTTTTTT. As protein: CASSFERGTGELFF.

This clonotype was seen more than once but under ten times. This chain connects TRBV29-1 to TRBJ2-7; the D is unclear. Germline-derived CDR1 and CDR2 are SQVTM and ANQGSEA. The CDR3 is made up of 13 amino acids. Trimming took off 4 bases at V and 2 bases at J, with 12 bases between the two ends. The DNA for the CDR3 is TGCAGCGTTGGTCGGCAGGTCCCCTACGAGCAGTACTTC. This gives the protein CSVGRQVPYEQYF.

This clonotype was counted at least ten times. The chain employs TRBV19 and TRBJ1-2, with a tentative D call TRBD1 (5 bases). CDR3 length equals 14 residues. From germline, CDR1 is LNHDA and CDR2 SQIVND (reference sequence). Trimming cost V 4 bases and J 5 bases, with 14 bases left between them. The chain's CDR3 is CASSTVEGPYGYTF. In nucleotides, the CDR3 is TGTGCCAGTAGTACCGTAGAGGGGCCGTATGGCTACACCTTC.

On this clonotype itself: This clone may be a read error of a much larger clone one base away. The chain joins TRBV12-3 or TRBV12-4 to TRBJ1-1; 8 bases align to TRBD1. The CDR3 is 14 residues long. The CDR3 DNA sequence: TGTGCCAGCATTTTACAGGGGGAGAACACTGAAGCTTTCTTT. Translating gives CASILQGENTEAFF.

This clonotype was seen ten or more times. The rearrangement joins TRBV20-1 to TRBJ1-2; weak D call: TRBD1 (6 bases). The length of the CDR3 is 13 residues. Germline lookup yields CDR1 DFQATT and CDR2 SNEGSKA (reference sequence). V was shortened by 3 bases and J by 4 bases, with 12 bases between the two germline ends. The CDR3 DNA sequence: TGCAGTGCTAGGACGGTGACAGGCTATGGCTACACCTTC. Protein product: CSARTVTGYGYTF.

In its sample, this clonotype was seen a few times. The chain is built from TRBV7-9 and TRBJ1-5; TRBD1 matches at 7 bases. From germline, CDR1 is SEHNR and CDR2 FQNEAQ (reference sequence). CDR3 length equals 15 residues. Trimming took 1 base from V and 6 from J; bases not matched to a gene: 6. The CDR3 sequence is CASSLGDRETQPQHF. CDR3 DNA: TGTGCCAGCAGCTTAGGTGACAGGGAGACTCAGCCCCAGCATTTT.

This clonotype was counted many times. The gene calls are TRBV18 and TRBJ1-5; D possibly corresponds to TRBD1 (5 bases). This CDR3 contains 13 residues. Trimming took 3 bases from V and 5 from J, leaving 8 bases between them. Germline V lookup: CDR1 KGHSH, CDR2 LQKENI. CDR3 in DNA: TGTGCCAGCTCACCCTTGACAGATCAGCCCCAGCATTTT. This gives the protein CASSPLTDQPQHF.

This clonotype has at least ten counts. V usage is TRBV7-8 and J usage is TRBJ2-3, with D hard to call. CDR3 size: 13 residues. V was shortened by 2 bases and J by 0 bases, with 3 bases between the two germline ends. CDR1 SGHVS and CDR2 FQNEAQ come from the germline V gene. This CDR3 is CASSLPSTDTQYF. The CDR3 DNA follows: TGTGCCAGCAGCTTACCCAGCACAGATACGCAGTATTTT.

This clonotype showed up many times. The V gene is TRBV6-1, the J gene TRBJ1-2; 8 nucleotides align to TRBD1. V gave up 6 bases and J gave up 7 bases; unmatched junction bases: 7. In germline, CDR1 is MNHNS, CDR2 SASEGT. The CDR3 runs 13 residues. The CDR3 DNA sequence: TGTGCCAGCAGGGGACAGGCACGATCTGGCTACACCTTC. Its protein is CASRGQARSGYTF.

This clonotype was counted many times. The chain joins TRBV28 to TRBJ2-7; 9 bases are a match to TRBD2. The CDR3 loop spans 15 amino acids. Trimming at V came to 3 bases and at J to 0 bases, leaving 3 bases not matched to a gene. Germline values: CDR1 MDHEN, CDR2 SYDVKM. CDR3 protein: CASSFVTSGSYEQYF. CDR3 DNA sequence: TGTGCCAGCAGTTTCGTGACTAGCGGCTCCTACGAGCAGTACTTC. The variable domain in full, with the rest retrieved from reference TRBV28 and TRBJ2-7, is DVKVTQSSRYLVKRTGEKVFLECVQDMDHENMFWYRQDPGLGLRLIYFSYDVKMKEKGDIPEGYSVSREKKERFSLILESASTNQTSMYLCASSFVTSGSYEQYFGPGTRLTVT.

In this sample, this clonotype turned up a few times. This rearrangement joins TRBV5-1 to TRBJ1-2; tentatively, D is TRBD1 (6 bases). Looked up from germline, CDR1 is SGHRS and CDR2 is YFSETQ. The length of the CDR3 is 12 residues. V was pared by 8 bases and J by 8 bases, with 16 bases between. The CDR3 DNA reads as TGCGCCAGTAGCCCTCCAGGGGAAGGCTACACCTTC. This translates into CASSPPGEGYTF.

The sample holds many counts of this clonotype. This chain connects TRBV28 to TRBJ2-1, with a weak D call TRBD2 (5 bases). V lost 6 bases and J 7 bases, leaving 19 bases between the germline ends. The V gene's germline CDR1 is MDHEN and CDR2 SYDVKM. The CDR3 contains 15 residues. The CDR3 reads CASRTRTHPGNEQFF. Written as DNA, the CDR3 is TGTGCCAGCAGAACTAGGACCCATCCGGGGAATGAGCAGTTCTTC.

This clonotype was counted between two and nine times. This sequence joins TRBV25-1 and TRBJ2-2; D is uncertain. Trimming pared 3 bases from V and 3 bases from J, leaving 2 bases between. The CDR3 length is 12 residues. The V gene's germline CDR1 is MGHDK and CDR2 SYGVNS. The CDR3 protein is CASSDYTGELFF. The CDR3 DNA follows: TGTGCCAGCAGTGATTACACCGGGGAGCTGTTTTTT.

This clonotype was seen at least ten times. The chain joins TRBV7-2 to TRBJ2-5; D ambiguous. Trimming left V 2 bases short and J 3 bases short, with 13 bases between. The germline gives CDR1 SGHTA, CDR2 FQGNSA. This CDR3 contains 15 residues. CDR3 bases: TGTGCCAGCAGCTTAAGTCTGATGGGAAAAGAGACCCAGTACTTC. Translated, it gives CASSLSLMGKETQYF. Together with reference TRBV7-2 and TRBJ2-5, the CDR3 gives the full variable domain: GAGVSQSPSNKVTEKGKDVELRCDPISGHTALYWYRQSLGQGLEFLIYFQGNSAPDKSGLPSDRFSAERTGGSVSTLTIQRTQQEDSAVYLCASSLSLMGKETQYFGPGTRLLVL.

This clonotype was counted between two and nine times. A read error may be the cause here, since a much bigger clone is one base away. This chain joins TRBV5-4 and TRBJ2-3; D gene ambiguous. The CDR3 is made up of 12 amino acids. The V end was cut by 2 bases, the J end by 4 bases, with 5 bases between. The germline V gene encodes CDR1 SGHNT and CDR2 YYREEE (reference sequence). CDR3 residues: CASSLWSDTQYF. CDR3 coding DNA: TGTGCCAGCAGCTTATGGTCAGATACGCAGTATTTT.

The table lists this clonotype with many counts. The chain is built from TRBV5-5 and TRBJ1-3; D remains ambiguous. The CDR3 totals 13 residues. Deletions cut 4 bases from V and 4 bases from J, with 9 bases between. Germline V gene data show CDR1 as SGHKS and CDR2 as YYEKEE (reference sequence). The CDR3 here is CASSVGMGNTIYF. CDR3 sequence (DNA): TGTGCCAGCAGCGTGGGCATGGGAAACACCATATATTTT.

The chain uses TRBV13 and TRBJ1-6, with 9 bases matching TRBD1. The J segment lost 8 bases and the V segment lost 5 bases, leaving 7 bases of the junction unmatched. The CDR3 is 15 residues long. CDR1 and CDR2 (germline): PRHDT, FYEKMQ (reference sequence). As DNA, the CDR3 is TGTGCCAGCAGCCCACCGGGACAGGGTGATTCACCCCTCCACTTT. Encoded protein: CASSPPGQGDSPLHF.

This clonotype was seen repeatedly, ten times or more. The V call is TRBV13, the J call TRBJ2-1; 8 positions agree with TRBD2. CDR1 PRHDT and CDR2 FYEKMQ come from the germline V gene (reference sequence). Losses at the gene ends were 4 bases for V and 1 base for J; bases not matched to a gene: 12. The CDR3 length is 18 residues. CDR3 in DNA: TGTGCCAGCAGCTCCCTCGGGATGGAGCGGGGGTCCTACAATGAGCAGTTCTTC. This translates into CASSSLGMERGSYNEQFF. Full variable domain (missing parts from reference TRBV13 and TRBJ2-1): AAGVIQSPRHLIKEKRETATLKCYPIPRHDTVYWYQQGPGQDPQFLISFYEKMQSDKGSIPDRFSAQQFSDYHSELNMSSLELGDSALYFCASSSLGMERGSYNEQFFGPGTRLTVL.

Many counts were recorded for this clonotype. The chain joins TRBV9 to TRBJ1-1; a weak D match, TRBD1 (6 bases). Germline CDR1 SGDLS, CDR2 YYNGEE. V was cut by 3 bases and J by 1 base, with 16 bases left in between. This CDR3 has 16 residues. CDR3 sequence reads: CASSAGTLQKNTEAFF. The CDR3 DNA reads TGTGCCAGCAGCGCAGGGACACTGCAAAAGAACACTGAAGCTTTCTTT.

This clonotype was seen at least ten times. The chain recombines TRBV9 with TRBJ2-3; 7 nucleotides align to TRBD2. V dropped 6 bases and J dropped 2; count of bases not matched to a gene: 12. The germline CDR1 and CDR2 sequences are SGDLS and YYNGEE. This CDR3 contains 16 residues. The CDR3 is CASTGMASGPTDTQYF. CDR3 in DNA: TGTGCCAGCACCGGGATGGCTAGCGGACCCACAGATACGCAGTATTTT.

This clonotype was observed at least ten times. The chain couples TRBV20-1 to TRBJ2-1; D gene unclear. Germline loops: CDR1 DFQATT, CDR2 SNEGSKA (reference sequence). The CDR3 is 13 residues long. Trimming cost V 1 base and J 9 bases, with 13 bases left between them. The CDR3 DNA reads as TGCAGTGCTAGAGTCCCGCTCCGGACTGAGCAGTTCTTC. The encoded protein is CSARVPLRTEQFF.

The chain recombines TRBV4-3 with TRBJ2-1; a weak D match, TRBD2 (7 bases). V lost 2 bases to trimming and J lost 12 bases, with 26 bases between them. This CDR3 contains 17 residues. The germline gives CDR1 LGHNA, CDR2 YSLEER. The CDR3 protein is CASSQPGERGGRGAQFF. CDR3 nucleotides: TGCGCCAGCAGCCAACCTGGAGAGAGGGGGGGCCGGGGTGCGCAGTTCTTC.

In its sample, this clonotype was seen many times. The chain carries TRBV7-2 and TRBJ1-3; maybe TRBD1 (6 bases). The V end was cut by 5 bases, the J end by 0 bases, with 8 bases between. Germline assignment: CDR1 SGHTA and CDR2 FQGNSA. CDR3 length: 14 amino acids. CDR3 sequence: CASSRGASGNTIYF. DNA of the CDR3: TGTGCCAGCAGCAGGGGGGCCTCTGGAAACACCATATATTTT.

This clonotype was counted at least ten times. V is TRBV7-9 and J is TRBJ2-4; 10 bases are a match to TRBD1. There are 14 residues in the CDR3. Germline CDR1 and CDR2: SEHNR and FQNEAQ (reference sequence). V was pared by 3 bases and J by 7 bases, with 3 bases of the junction left unmatched. CDR3 amino acids: CASSFPGQGNIQYF. For the CDR3, the DNA is TGTGCCAGCAGCTTCCCGGGACAGGGGAACATTCAGTACTTC. The variable domain in full, completed from reference TRBV7-9 and TRBJ2-4, reads DTGVSQNPRHKITKRGQNVTFRCDPISEHNRLYWYRQTLGQGPEFLTYFQNEAQLEKSRLLSDRFSAERPKGSFSTLEIQRTEQGDSAMYLCASSFPGQGNIQYFGAGTRLSVL.